This TCR beta chain is drawn from a study of Ad26.COV2.S vaccination and SARS-CoV-2 variants. Overall study: Enrollment placed the donor in the COV1001 Ad26.COV2.S trial arm. Overall study findings and caveats: Total T cell responses may have been underestimated by the TCR breadth and depth analyses.

As for treatment: roughly 18 received Ad26.COV2.S at low or high dose, single or two shots; about five received placebo; per-sample allocation not given. Day 63 after the first injection of vaccine or placebo was the sampling time. Trimming stripped 3 bases from V and 8 bases from J, with 9 bases between. The germline gives CDR1 SGDLS, CDR2 YYNGEE. There are 12 residues in the CDR3. The sample holds a few counts of this clone. Its antigen is currently unknown. Sequencing used immunoSEQ multiplex PCR; TCRdb keeps in-frame clones, though not all of them. The repertoire holds 450,000 to 550,000 clones, with 89% as singletons.

The chain employs TRBV9 and TRBJ2-1; no firm D call. The TCR originated in a person aged 18-65 years who received the Ad26.COV2.S COVID-19 vaccine or a placebo. The sample consisted of peripheral blood, taken in a trial of Ad26.COV2.S vaccine versus placebo. In DNA form, the CDR3 reads TGTGCCAGCAGCGAGAACAGCGATGAGCAGTTCTTC. Protein sequence: CASSENSDEQFF.